The 29 T cell receptor beta chains below come from one sample, sequenced in a study of Graves' ophthalmopathy and Graves' hyperthyroidism. Amplifying from RNA transcripts, the study obtained TCR beta CDR3 regions. HTBI primers primed a first-round RT-PCR, and a second-round multiplex PCR followed. A single record per CDR3 protein comes from TCRdb applying MiXCR to the multiplex PCR reads. This table has some 520,000 distinct CDR3 sequences, 13% to 15% appearing once. The specimen was blood. Source of these receptors: a woman aged 25 to 39 with Graves' ophthalmopathy.

This clonotype was counted only a few times. The rearrangement joins TRBV4-1 to TRBJ1-2, with D perhaps matching TRBD1 (5 bases). Germline V gene lookup returns CDR1 MGHRA and CDR2 YSYEKL. This CDR3 is 15 amino acids long. Trimming shortened V by 4 bases and J by 4 bases, and 16 bases separated the two germline ends. Here the CDR3 DNA reads TGCGCCAGCAGCCCCTGGGGGGAGACCGCCTATGGCTACACCTTC. It encodes CASSPWGETAYGYTF.

This clonotype occurred many times. This rearrangement joins TRBV15 to TRBJ2-5; D is ambiguous. The CDR3 covers 14 residues. Germline CDR1 is LNHNV and CDR2 is YYDKDF (reference sequence). Trimming pared 5 bases from V and 1 base from J, leaving 11 bases between. The CDR3 here is CATSSRNSQETQYF. CDR3 DNA: TGTGCCACCAGCTCCCGAAATAGCCAAGAGACCCAGTACTTC.

This clonotype has ten or more counts. The chain links TRBV20-1 to TRBJ1-5, with D unresolved. The CDR3 extends over 15 amino acids. Germline V gives CDR1 DFQATT, CDR2 SNEGSKA (reference sequence). Trimming cost V 0 bases and J 3 bases, with 12 bases left between them. Here the CDR3 reads CSAREGSFSNQPQHF. As DNA, the CDR3 is TGCAGTGCTAGAGAGGGCAGCTTTTCCAATCAGCCCCAGCATTTT.

A remark on this clonotype: Possible read error: a much larger clone is one base away. This chain uses TRBV7-2 with TRBJ2-5; D gene unclear. Looked up from germline, CDR1 is SGHTA and CDR2 is FQGNSA. V lost 6 bases, J lost 1 base, and 15 bases lay in between. The CDR3 spans 15 residues. CDR3 DNA: TGTGCCAGCAGTCGCCAGCAAACCCCCCAAGAGACCCAGTACTTC. Protein: CASSRQQTPQETQYF.

This clonotype has a count of ten or more. CDR3 sequence reads: CSARGGYGNTIYF. CDR3 nucleotide sequence: TGCAGTGCTAGAGGGGGGTATGGAAACACCATATATTTT. This rearrangement joins TRBV20-1 to TRBJ1-3; D may be TRBD1 (5 bases). This CDR3 contains 13 residues. Germline V gene sequence: CDR1 DFQATT, CDR2 SNEGSKA (reference sequence). V lost 1 base to trimming and J lost 3 bases, with 7 bases between them.

This clonotype was found a few times. The chain joins TRBV30 to TRBJ2-7, with D perhaps being TRBD1 or TRBD2 (5 bases each). This CDR3 contains 13 residues. Deletions cut 2 bases from V and 3 bases from J, with 11 bases between. The germline V gene encodes CDR1 GTSNPN and CDR2 SVGIG (reference sequence). The DNA of the CDR3 is TGTGCCTGGAGTTCCGGGACGAACTACGAGCAGTACTTC. It yields the protein CAWSSGTNYEQYF.

This clonotype was picked up many times. The chain has TRBV12-3 or TRBV12-4 and TRBJ2-5; the D gene is possibly TRBD1 (7 bases). This CDR3 spans 15 amino acids. V lost 0 bases and J 3 bases, leaving 11 bases between the germline ends. CDR3 residues: CASSLAGGGEETQYF. The CDR3 DNA sequence: TGTGCCAGCAGTTTAGCAGGGGGCGGGGAAGAGACCCAGTACTTC.

As for this clonotype: This clone may be a read error of a much larger clone one base away. This rearrangement joins TRBV4-2 to TRBJ2-2, with 8 bases matching TRBD1. V shed 4 bases, J shed 3 bases, and the junction held 19 bases outside the gene matches. CDR3 length equals 20 residues. Germline V CDR1 and CDR2: LGHNA, YNFKEQ. The chain's CDR3 is CASSPRWETGVNRYTGELFF. CDR3 nucleotide sequence: TGTGCCAGCAGCCCCAGATGGGAGACAGGGGTAAATCGGTACACCGGGGAGCTGTTTTTT.

This clonotype was seen ten or more times. The chain couples TRBV12-3 or TRBV12-4 to TRBJ2-7, with 11 bases fitting TRBD2. This CDR3 has 16 residues. Unmatched junction bases numbered 10, after V lost 2 bases and J lost 7 bases. CDR3 coding DNA: TGTGCCAGCAGTTTAAAAGAAGGTAGCGGGGGGGCGGAGCAGTACTTC. It translates to CASSLKEGSGGAEQYF.

This CDR3 is CASSLEGDPQYF. DNA for the CDR3: TGCGCCAGCAGCTTGGAGGGAGACCCCCAGTACTTC. The chain combines TRBV5-1 with TRBJ2-5, with D perhaps matching TRBD2 (5 bases). V was clipped by 0 bases and J by 9 bases, with 9 bases between them. The V gene's germline CDR1 is SGHRS and CDR2 YFSETQ. The CDR3 covers 12 residues.

This clonotype appeared a few times. Sequence at one end of the junction differs from germline and may be a read error. The chain recombines TRBV6-5 with TRBJ2-1; TRBD1 is a possible D gene (7 bases). The germline V gene has CDR1 MNHEY and CDR2 SVGAGI. This CDR3 spans 19 amino acids. CDR3 nucleotide sequence: TGTGCCAGCAGTTACCGCGGGACAGTGACTGTGAGGCCCTACAATGAGAAGTTCTTC. It specifies CASSYRGTVTVRPYNEKFF.

The J gene is TRBJ1-2, the V gene TRBV30; D unclear. Germline loops: CDR1 GTSNPN, CDR2 SVGIG (reference sequence). V was trimmed by 4 bases and J by 5 bases, leaving 17 bases between them. CDR3 size: 14 residues. The CDR3 DNA reads as TGTGCCTGGATCAGCCGTACCCTTTTTTATGGCTACACCTTC. Protein product: CAWISRTLFYGYTF.

This clonotype was counted ten times or more. The chain uses TRBV6-1 and TRBJ1-1; D might be TRBD1 (6 bases). Germline-derived CDR1 and CDR2 are MNHNS and SASEGT. V lost 5 bases, J lost 13 bases, and 14 bases lay in between. The CDR3 runs to 11 residues. This CDR3 is CASSPRTVNFF. The DNA of the CDR3 is TGTGCCAGCAGTCCCCGGACAGTTAATTTCTTT.

This sequence joins TRBV7-6 and TRBJ2-7; 8 bases agree with TRBD1. V shed 2 bases, J shed 5 bases, and the junction held 5 bases outside the gene matches. The CDR3 length is 14 residues. In germline, CDR1 is SGHVS, CDR2 FNYEAQ. The CDR3 region is CASSLSQGAHEQYF. The CDR3 region has the DNA TGTGCCAGCAGCTTATCCCAGGGGGCTCACGAGCAGTACTTC.

This clonotype was recorded at least ten times. CDR3 in amino acids: CASSYRGRGSYEQYF. In DNA, the CDR3 is TGTGCCAGCAGTTACAGGGGACGGGGGAGCTACGAGCAGTACTTC. V usage is TRBV6-5 and J usage is TRBJ2-7, with a possible D match to TRBD2 (6 bases). This CDR3 is 15 amino acids long. V was clipped by 2 bases and J by 3 bases, with 14 bases between them. The germline V gene encodes CDR1 MNHEY and CDR2 SVGAGI.

This clonotype was seen at least ten times. A clone one base away is much larger, so this may be a read error. The chain joins TRBV11-2 to TRBJ2-5, with D unresolved. The V gene's germline CDR1 is SGHAT and CDR2 FQNNGV. The CDR3 spans 15 residues. The CDR3 protein is CVSSPHSSFKETQYF. In DNA form, the CDR3 reads TGTGTCAGCAGCCCCCATTCGTCCTTCAAAGAGACCCAGTACTTC. Variable domain in full (rest from reference TRBV11-2 and TRBJ2-5): EAGVAQSPRYKIIEKRQSVAFWCNPISGHATLYWYQQILGQGPKLLIQFQNNGVVDDSQLPKDRFSAERLKGVDSTLKIQPAKLEDSAVYLCVSSPHSSFKETQYFGPGTRLLVL.

The rearrangement uses TRBV12-5 and TRBJ2-7, with 8 nucleotides matching TRBD1. Germline assignment: CDR1 LGHNT and CDR2 FRNRAP. The length of the CDR3 is 14 residues. J was trimmed by 6 bases and V by 5 bases; bases with no gene match: 9. CDR3 sequence (DNA): TGTGCTAGTGGTCCCCTTTACAGGGGGAGCGAGCAGTACTTC. It codes for CASGPLYRGSEQYF.

This clonotype was observed many times. The genes are TRBV30 and TRBJ1-5, with 8 positions matching TRBD1. The V segment lost 5 bases and the J segment 6 bases; nucleotides outside the gene matches: 6. The CDR3 contains 13 residues. Per the germline V gene, CDR1 is GTSNPN and CDR2 is SVGIG (reference sequence). CDR3 in amino acids: CAWANRGSQPQHF. CDR3 bases: TGTGCCTGGGCCAACAGGGGGAGTCAGCCCCAGCATTTT.

This clonotype was observed a few times. The rearrangement joins TRBV20-1 to TRBJ2-4; D not resolved. This CDR3 is 13 amino acids long. Germline V gene lookup returns CDR1 DFQATT and CDR2 SNEGSKA (reference sequence). V shed 2 bases and J shed 2 bases, with 7 bases lying between them. DNA for the CDR3: TGCAGTGCTAGACAAGAGACCAAAAACATTCAGTACTTC. As protein: CSARQETKNIQYF.

This clonotype was seen many times. The chain has TRBV7-8 and TRBJ2-4; D uncertain. This CDR3 is 14 amino acids long. The germline V gene has CDR1 SGHVS and CDR2 FQNEAQ. The V and J ends lost 3 bases and 9 bases respectively, with 15 bases between them. The CDR3 here is CASSLSPGLGIQYF. The CDR3 region has the DNA TGTGCCAGCAGCTTGTCCCCTGGTCTGGGCATTCAGTACTTC.

This clonotype was detected only a few times. V usage is TRBV30 and J usage is TRBJ1-6; the D gene is possibly TRBD1 (5 bases). Germline V gene data show CDR1 as GTSNPN and CDR2 as SVGIG (reference sequence). V dropped 2 bases and J dropped 7 bases, with 9 bases sitting between them. The CDR3 is 13 residues long. The CDR3 reads CAWSWGDNSPLHF. CDR3 nucleotide sequence: TGTGCCTGGAGTTGGGGGGACAATTCACCCCTCCACTTT.

This clonotype was found many times. The chain links TRBV20-1 to TRBJ2-7; D is perhaps TRBD2 (5 bases). CDR1 DFQATT and CDR2 SNEGSKA come from the germline V gene (reference sequence). V was clipped by 0 bases and J by 2 bases, with 5 bases between them. The CDR3 is 12 residues long. The CDR3 reads CSARERAYEQYF. The CDR3 coding sequence is TGCAGTGCTAGAGAGCGGGCCTACGAGCAGTACTTC.

This clonotype has at least ten counts. V usage is TRBV5-1 and J usage is TRBJ2-4, with D possibly being TRBD2 (6 bases). Trimming took off 3 bases at V and 0 bases at J, with 10 bases between the two ends. Germline V gives CDR1 SGHRS, CDR2 YFSETQ. This CDR3 has 15 amino acids. CDR3 sequence (DNA): TGCGCCAGCAGCTGGGGGGAAATAGCCAAAAACATTCAGTACTTC. It codes for CASSWGEIAKNIQYF.

This clonotype has at least ten counts. Written as DNA, the CDR3 is TGCAGTGCTGTACCCCGGGACAGTCTGTACGAGCAGTACTTC. Amino acids: CSAVPRDSLYEQYF. The chain couples TRBV20-1 to TRBJ2-7, with TRBD1 identical over 7 bases. Unmatched junction bases numbered 11, after V lost 5 bases and J lost 4 bases. CDR1 and CDR2 (germline): DFQATT, SNEGSKA (reference sequence). CDR3 length: 14 residues.

Of note for this clonotype: An end of the junction does not agree with germline; a read error may underlie this. This sequence joins TRBV6-1 and TRBJ1-2; D unresolved. This CDR3 has 16 residues. The V gene's germline CDR1 is MNHNS and CDR2 SASEGT. The CDR3 loop is CASSPGRGIIYYSYTF. Here the CDR3 DNA reads TGTGCCAGCAGCCCCGGGAGAGGGATCATCTACTATAGCTACACCTTC.

This clonotype was seen at least ten times. The chain couples TRBV19 to TRBJ1-1; possibly TRBD1 for D (6 bases). V was trimmed by 6 bases and J by 1 base, leaving 18 bases between them. CDR3 length: 16 amino acids. Germline CDR1 and CDR2: LNHDA and SQIVND (reference sequence). The CDR3 DNA follows: TGTGCCAGTAGCCCCTGGAGGGGGGGCTGGAACACTGAAGCTTTCTTT. This encodes CASSPWRGGWNTEAFF. Together with reference TRBV19 and TRBJ1-1, the CDR3 gives the full variable domain: DGGITQSPKYLFRKEGQNVTLSCEQNLNHDAMYWYRQDPGQGLRLIYYSQIVNDFQKGDIAEGYSVSREKKESFPLTVTSAQKNPTAFYLCASSPWRGGWNTEAFFGQGTRLTVV.

The rearrangement joins TRBV7-9 to TRBJ1-6; D remains unclear. The CDR3 has 14 residues. Germline CDR1 is SEHNR and CDR2 is FQNEAQ (reference sequence). Trimming cost V 0 bases and J 0 bases, with 0 bases left between them. For the CDR3, the DNA is TGTGCCAGCAGCTTAGCCTCCTATAATTCACCCCTCCACTTT. This sequence encodes CASSLASYNSPLHF.

The rearrangement joins TRBV5-1 to TRBJ1-2; TRBD1 might be the D (6 bases). V shed 2 bases and J shed 1 base, with 15 bases lying between them. CDR1 is SGHRS and CDR2 is YFSETQ in the germline V gene. The CDR3 sequence is 16 residues long. Here the CDR3 reads CASSLSGTNVNYGYTF. In nucleotides, the CDR3 is TGCGCCAGCAGCTTATCCGGGACAAACGTTAACTATGGCTACACCTTC.

This clonotype was seen a few times. The CDR3 loop reads CASTFGTGGTEQYF. Written as DNA, the CDR3 is TGTGCCAGCACTTTTGGGACAGGGGGTACCGAGCAGTACTTC. The V gene is TRBV28, the J gene TRBJ2-7; 11 nucleotides align to TRBD1. Germline CDR1 and CDR2: MDHEN and SYDVKM. This CDR3 comprises 14 residues. Unmatched junction bases numbered 8, after V lost 7 bases and J lost 6 bases.